This T cell receptor beta chain was captured by sequencing in a study of T cell responses to AZD1222 COVID-19 vaccine. At the level of the study: Second-dose intervals of approximately 4 or approximately 12 weeks were pooled.

The protocol was immunoSEQ multiplex PCR, while the TCRdb copy is restricted to in-frame clones and leaves out a portion. The sample lists 100,000 to 130,000 clones, just over 85% occurring once. Germline loops: CDR1 MNHEY, CDR2 SVGEGT. Trimming took 2 bases from V and 6 from J, leaving 10 bases between them. The CDR3 runs to 14 residues. This receptor was taken from an adult in good health. The chain combines TRBV6-2 or TRBV6-3 with TRBJ2-2; D is unresolved. The material sequenced was peripheral blood, taken on day 0 of AZD1222 vaccination. The CDR3 bases are TGTGCCAGCAGTTACGACGGGTGGGCCGGGGAGCTGTTTTTT. It is translated as CASSYDGWAGELFF.